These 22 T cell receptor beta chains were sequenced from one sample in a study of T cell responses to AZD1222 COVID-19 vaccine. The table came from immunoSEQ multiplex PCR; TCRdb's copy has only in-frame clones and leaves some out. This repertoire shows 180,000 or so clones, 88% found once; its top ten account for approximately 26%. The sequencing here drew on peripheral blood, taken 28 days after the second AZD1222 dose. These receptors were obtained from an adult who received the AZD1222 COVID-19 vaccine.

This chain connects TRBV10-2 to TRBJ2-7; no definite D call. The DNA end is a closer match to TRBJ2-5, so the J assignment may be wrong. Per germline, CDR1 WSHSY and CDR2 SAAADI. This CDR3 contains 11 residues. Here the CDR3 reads CASRTEGTQYF. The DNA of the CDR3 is TGCGCCAGCAGAACAGAAGGGACCCAGTACTTC.

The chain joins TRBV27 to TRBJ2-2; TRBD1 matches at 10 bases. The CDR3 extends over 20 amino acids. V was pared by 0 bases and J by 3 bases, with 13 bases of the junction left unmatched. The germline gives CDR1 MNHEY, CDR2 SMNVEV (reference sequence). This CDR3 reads CASSLSMEDRGGLDTGELFF. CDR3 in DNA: TGTGCCAGCAGTTTATCGATGGAGGACAGGGGGGGACTGGACACCGGGGAGCTGTTTTTT.

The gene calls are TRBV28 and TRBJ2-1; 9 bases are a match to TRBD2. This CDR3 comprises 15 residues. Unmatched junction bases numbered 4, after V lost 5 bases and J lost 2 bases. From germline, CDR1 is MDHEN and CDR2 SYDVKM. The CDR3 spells CASSLAGRTYNEQFF. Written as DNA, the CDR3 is TGTGCCAGCAGTCTAGCGGGGCGAACCTACAATGAGCAGTTCTTC.

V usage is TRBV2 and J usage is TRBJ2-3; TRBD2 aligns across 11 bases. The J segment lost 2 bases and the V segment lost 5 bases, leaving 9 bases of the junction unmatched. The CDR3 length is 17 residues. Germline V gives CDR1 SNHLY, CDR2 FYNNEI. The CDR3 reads CASSFSGREGDTDTQYF. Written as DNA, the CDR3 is TGTGCCAGCAGTTTTAGCGGGAGGGAGGGTGACACAGATACGCAGTATTTT.

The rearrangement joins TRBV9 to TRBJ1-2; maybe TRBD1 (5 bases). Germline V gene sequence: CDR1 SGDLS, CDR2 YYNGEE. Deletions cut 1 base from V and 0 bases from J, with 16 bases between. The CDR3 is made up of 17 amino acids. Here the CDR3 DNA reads TGTGCCAGCAGCGTAATGACCGGGGGACTAGCTAACTATGGCTACACCTTC. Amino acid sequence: CASSVMTGGLANYGYTF.

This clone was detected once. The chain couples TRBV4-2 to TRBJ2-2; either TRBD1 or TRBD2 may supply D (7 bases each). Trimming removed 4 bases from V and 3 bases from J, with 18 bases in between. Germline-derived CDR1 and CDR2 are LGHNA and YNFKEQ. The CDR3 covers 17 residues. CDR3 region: CASSPGRGPPDTGELFF. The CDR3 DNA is TGTGCCAGCAGCCCAGGGAGGGGGCCTCCCGACACCGGGGAGCTGTTTTTT.

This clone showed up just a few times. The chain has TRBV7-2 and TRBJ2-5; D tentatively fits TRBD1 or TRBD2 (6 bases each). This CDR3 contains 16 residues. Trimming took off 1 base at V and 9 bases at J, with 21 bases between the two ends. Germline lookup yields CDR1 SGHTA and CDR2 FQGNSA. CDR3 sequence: CASSLGGAGPQGAQYF. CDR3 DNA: TGTGCCAGCAGCTTAGGGGGGGCAGGCCCCCAAGGGGCCCAGTACTTC.

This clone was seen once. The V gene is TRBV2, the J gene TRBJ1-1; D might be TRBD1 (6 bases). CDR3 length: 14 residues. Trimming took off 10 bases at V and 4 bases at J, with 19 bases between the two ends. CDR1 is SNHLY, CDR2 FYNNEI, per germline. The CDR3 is CATIKGGDSTEAFF. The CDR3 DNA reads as TGTGCCACCATCAAGGGGGGTGATAGCACTGAAGCTTTCTTT.

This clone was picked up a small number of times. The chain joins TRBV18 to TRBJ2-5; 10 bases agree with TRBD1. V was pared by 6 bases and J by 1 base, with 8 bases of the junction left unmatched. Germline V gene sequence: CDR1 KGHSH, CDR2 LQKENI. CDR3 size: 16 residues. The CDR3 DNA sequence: TGTGCCAGCTCCGGACAGGGGGGGTCCCCCCAAGAGACCCAGTACTTC. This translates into CASSGQGGSPQETQYF.

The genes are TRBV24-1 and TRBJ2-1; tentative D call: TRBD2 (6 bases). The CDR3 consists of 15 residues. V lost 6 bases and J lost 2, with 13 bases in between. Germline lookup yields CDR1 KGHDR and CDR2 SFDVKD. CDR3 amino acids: CATSPGGGAYNEQFF. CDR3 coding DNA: TGTGCCACCAGTCCTGGAGGAGGGGCCTACAATGAGCAGTTCTTC.

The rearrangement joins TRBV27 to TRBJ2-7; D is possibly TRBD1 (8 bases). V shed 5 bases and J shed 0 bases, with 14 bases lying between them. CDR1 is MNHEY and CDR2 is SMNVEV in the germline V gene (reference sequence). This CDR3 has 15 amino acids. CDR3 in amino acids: CASSDTGGGSYEQYF. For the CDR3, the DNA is TGTGCCAGCAGTGATACAGGGGGGGGCTCCTACGAGCAGTACTTC.

The CDR3 protein is CASSLDTGRWSNQPQHF. The CDR3, as DNA: TGTGCCAGCAGCTTAGATACAGGGCGGTGGAGCAATCAGCCCCAGCATTTT. V gene TRBV7-2 combines with J gene TRBJ1-5, with D perhaps matching TRBD1 (6 bases). Germline CDR1 and CDR2: SGHTA and FQGNSA. Trimming removed 1 base at V and 1 base at J, with 14 bases between. The CDR3 length is 17 residues.

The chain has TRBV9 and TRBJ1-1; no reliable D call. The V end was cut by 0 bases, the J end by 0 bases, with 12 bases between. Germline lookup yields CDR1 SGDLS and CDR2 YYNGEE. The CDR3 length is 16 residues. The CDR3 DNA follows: TGTGCCAGCAGCGTAGGTACAGACCTTATGAACACTGAAGCTTTCTTT. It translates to CASSVGTDLMNTEAFF.

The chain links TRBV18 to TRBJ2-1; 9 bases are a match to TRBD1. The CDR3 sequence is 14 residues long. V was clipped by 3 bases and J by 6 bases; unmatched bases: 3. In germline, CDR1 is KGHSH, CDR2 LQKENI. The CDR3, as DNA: TGTGCCAGCTCACCCGGGACAGGGACCAATGAGCAGTTCTTC. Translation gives CASSPGTGTNEQFF.

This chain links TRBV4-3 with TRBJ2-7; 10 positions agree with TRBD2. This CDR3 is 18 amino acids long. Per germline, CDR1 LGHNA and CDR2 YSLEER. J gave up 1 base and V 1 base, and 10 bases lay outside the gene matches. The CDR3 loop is CASSQGLLAGLASYEQYF. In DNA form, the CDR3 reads TGCGCCAGCAGCCAAGGTTTACTAGCGGGACTTGCTTCCTACGAGCAGTACTTC.

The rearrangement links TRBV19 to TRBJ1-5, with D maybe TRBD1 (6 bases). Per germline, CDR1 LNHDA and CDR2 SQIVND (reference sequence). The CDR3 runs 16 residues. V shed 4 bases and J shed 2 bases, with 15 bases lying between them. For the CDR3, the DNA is TGTGCCAGTAGTACCTGGGAGGGGGGACGCAATCAGCCCCAGCATTTT. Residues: CASSTWEGGRNQPQHF.

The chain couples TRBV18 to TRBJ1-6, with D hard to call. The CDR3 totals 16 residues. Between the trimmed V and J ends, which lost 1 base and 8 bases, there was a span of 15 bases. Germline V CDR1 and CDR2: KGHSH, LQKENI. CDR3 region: CASSPLTALGDSPLHF. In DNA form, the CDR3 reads TGTGCCAGCTCACCACTCACCGCCCTTGGGGATTCACCCCTCCACTTT.

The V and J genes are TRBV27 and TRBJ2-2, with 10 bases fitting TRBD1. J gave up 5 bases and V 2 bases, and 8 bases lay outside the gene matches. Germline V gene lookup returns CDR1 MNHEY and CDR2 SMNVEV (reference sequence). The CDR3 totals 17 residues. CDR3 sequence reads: CASSLPGQGRRTGELFF. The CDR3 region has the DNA TGTGCCAGCAGTTTACCGGGACAGGGGCGCAGGACCGGGGAGCTGTTTTTT.

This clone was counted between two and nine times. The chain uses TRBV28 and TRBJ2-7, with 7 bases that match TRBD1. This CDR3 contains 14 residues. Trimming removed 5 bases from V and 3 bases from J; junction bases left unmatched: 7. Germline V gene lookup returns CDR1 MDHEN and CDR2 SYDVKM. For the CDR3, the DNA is TGTGCCAGCAGTCCCCCCGACAGGGTCTACGAGCAGTACTTC. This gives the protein CASSPPDRVYEQYF. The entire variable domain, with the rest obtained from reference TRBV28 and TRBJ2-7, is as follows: DVKVTQSSRYLVKRTGEKVFLECVQDMDHENMFWYRQDPGLGLRLIYFSYDVKMKEKGDIPEGYSVSREKKERFSLILESASTNQTSMYLCASSPPDRVYEQYFGPGTRLTVT.

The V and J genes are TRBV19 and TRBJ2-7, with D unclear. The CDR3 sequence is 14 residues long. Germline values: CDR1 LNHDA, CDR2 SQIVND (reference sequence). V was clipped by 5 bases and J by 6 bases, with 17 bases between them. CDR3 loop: CASSVRLTAPEQYF. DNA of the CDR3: TGTGCCAGTAGTGTCCGACTGACGGCCCCCGAGCAGTACTTC.

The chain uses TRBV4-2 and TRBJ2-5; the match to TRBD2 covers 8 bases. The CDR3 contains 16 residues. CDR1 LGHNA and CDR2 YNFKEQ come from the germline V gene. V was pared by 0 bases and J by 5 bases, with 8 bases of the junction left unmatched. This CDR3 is CASSQETSGAGETQYF. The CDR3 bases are TGTGCCAGCAGCCAAGAAACTAGCGGAGCGGGGGAGACCCAGTACTTC.

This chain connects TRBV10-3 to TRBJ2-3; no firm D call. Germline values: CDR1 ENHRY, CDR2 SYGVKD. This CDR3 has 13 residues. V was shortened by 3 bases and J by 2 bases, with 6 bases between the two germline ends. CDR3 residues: CAISDSHTDTQYF. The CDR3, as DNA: TGTGCCATCAGTGACAGTCACACAGATACGCAGTATTTT.